This T cell receptor beta chain comes out of a study of cytomegalovirus exposure and HLA in healthy donors. General study results and limits: Further analysis was carried out later, and it showed several of the most significant clusters appearing linked to common viral pathogens.

Despite likely unrecorded immune exposures, the donors were nominally healthy at the time of sampling. Primers: 60 Vbeta forward and 13 Jbeta reverse. Sequenced by immunoSEQ multiplex PCR; TCRdb stores in-frame clones only, minus some. The data contain 150,000 to 190,000 clones, around 84% of them singletons. Note on this clone: Its antigen is still unknown.

Germline CDR1 and CDR2: GTSNPN and SVGIG (reference sequence). The CDR3 extends over 13 amino acids. The V gene lost 3 bases and the J gene lost 6 bases, with 11 bases spanning the gap. The V gene is TRBV30, the J gene TRBJ2-2; D is possibly TRBD1 (5 bases). This receptor was taken from a woman aged 18 to 35 in good health and CMV-seronegative. The specimen sequenced was PBMCs. The CDR3 DNA reads as TGTGCCTGGAGCTCAGGGCGGCCCGGGGAGCTGTTTTTT. Its translation is CAWSSGRPGELFF. Looking up the rest from reference TRBV30 and TRBJ2-2 gives the full variable domain: SQTIHQWPATLVQPVGSPLSLECTVEGTSNPNLYWYRQAAGRGLQLLFYSVGIGQISSEVPQNLSASRPQDRQFILSSKKLLLSDSGFYLCAWSSGRPGELFFGEGSRLTVL.